Below, one T cell receptor (beta chain) is given with its context. Each HIV participant was treated in the United States. Samples held 1-10 million cryopreserved PBMC before DNA extraction. With survey level as its setting, the immunoSEQ assay was v3.0. TCRdb's table, derived via immunoSEQ multiplex PCR, lists solely in-frame clones and lacks some. This sample yields 10,000 to 15,000 clones, of which around 77% are seen a single time; approximately 20% belongs to the top ten. This sample was taken from a study of long-term antiretroviral therapy in people with HIV. Study-wide context: Initial samples were collected about a decade before the 2015 immediate-ART recommendation.

This CDR3 comprises 15 residues. Deletions cut 5 bases from V and 0 bases from J, with 13 bases between. In germline, CDR1 is SGHVS, CDR2 FNYEAQ. Material: unsorted PBMCs, obtained 0.5 years before starting antiretroviral therapy. The sequence was collected from a woman aged 40 to 55 with HIV. The chain recombines TRBV7-6 with TRBJ1-2; TRBD1 might be the D (5 bases). The CDR3 loop reads CASSLAQGSNYGYTF. CDR3 nucleotides: TGTGCCAGCAGCCTCGCCCAGGGATCTAACTATGGCTACACCTTC. The full variable domain, in which reference TRBV7-6 and TRBJ1-2 provide the parts outside the CDR3, is GAGVSQSPRYKVTKRGQDVALRCDPISGHVSLYWYRQALGQGPEFLTYFNYEAQQDKSGLPNDRFSAERPEGSISTLTIQRTEQRDSAMYRCASSLAQGSNYGYTFGSGTRLTVV.